This section outlines one T cell receptor beta chain sequence together with its context. The sample originates from a study of T cell changes during pregnancy in multiple sclerosis. The protocol was immunoSEQ multiplex PCR, while the TCRdb copy is restricted to in-frame clones and leaves out a portion. The data contain around 32,000 clones, roughly 91% of them singletons. This specimen consisted of CD8+ T cells from peripheral blood mononuclear cells, obtained in the second trimester of pregnancy. This sequence was found in a female donor in good health, enrolled as a control in a pregnancy study.

For the CDR3, the DNA is TGTGCCAGCAGTTTATGGACAGGGAGCTTAATAAACTATGGCTACACCTTC. Translated, it gives CASSLWTGSLINYGYTF. The J gene is TRBJ1-2, the V gene TRBV21-1; the listed D gene, TRBD1, was not tested against the DNA. TRBV21-1 is tagged as a pseudogene. The CDR3 is made up of 17 amino acids.